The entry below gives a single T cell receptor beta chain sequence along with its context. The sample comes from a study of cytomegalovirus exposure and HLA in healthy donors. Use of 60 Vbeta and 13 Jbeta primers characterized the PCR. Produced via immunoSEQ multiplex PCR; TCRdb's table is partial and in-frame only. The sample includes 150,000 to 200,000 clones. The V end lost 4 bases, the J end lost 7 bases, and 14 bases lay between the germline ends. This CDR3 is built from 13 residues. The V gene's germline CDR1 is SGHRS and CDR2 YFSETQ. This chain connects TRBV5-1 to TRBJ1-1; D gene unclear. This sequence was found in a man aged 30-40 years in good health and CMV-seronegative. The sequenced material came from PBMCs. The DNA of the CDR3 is TGCGCCAGCAGCAAGGGAGCAGGCGGTGAAGCTTTCTTT. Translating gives CASSKGAGGEAFF.